This passage covers 26 T cell receptor beta chains from one sample sequenced in a study of neurological immune-mediated disorders. In TCRdb, the 5' RACE reads were re-called with MiXCR into one record per CDR3 protein. The data hold fewer than 25,000 distinct CDR3 sequences, with about 13% observed a single time. The sample consisted of PBMCs. These receptor sequences come from a woman aged 60 to 75 with HTLV-1-associated myelopathy (HAM/TSP).

This clonotype was detected many times. The rearrangement uses TRBV3-1 and TRBJ1-1, with TRBD1 as a possible D gene (5 bases). Germline values: CDR1 LGHDT, CDR2 YNNKEL (reference sequence). The CDR3 length is 15 residues. V was cut by 3 bases and J by 3 bases, with 14 bases left in between. The CDR3 loop reads CASSQADGGHTEAFF. DNA of the CDR3: TGTGCCAGCAGCCAGGCGGACGGGGGACACACTGAAGCTTTCTTT.

V gene TRBV20-1 combines with J gene TRBJ1-5; the D gene is possibly TRBD1 (5 bases). The CDR3 has 13 residues. The V and J ends lost 6 bases and 4 bases respectively, with 13 bases between them. The germline gives CDR1 DFQATT, CDR2 SNEGSKA (reference sequence). The CDR3 reads CSATLRGNQPQHF. The CDR3 nucleotides read TGCAGTGCGACGTTGCGGGGGAATCAGCCCCAGCATTTT.

There are many counts of this clonotype. The V gene is TRBV12-3 or TRBV12-4, the J gene TRBJ1-2; no clear D gene. CDR3 length equals 13 residues. The ends were cut back, 6 bases at V and 0 bases at J, with 8 bases in the middle. In nucleotides, the CDR3 is TGTGCCAGCAGCCCCCTAGCTAACTATGGCTACACCTTC. Translating gives CASSPLANYGYTF.

The chain uses TRBV3-1 and TRBJ2-5; a possible D gene is TRBD1 (7 bases). The V end was cut by 10 bases, the J end by 2 bases, with 23 bases between. The CDR3 is 16 amino acids. Germline-derived CDR1 and CDR2 are LGHDT and YNNKEL (reference sequence). The CDR3 bases are TGTGCCAACATCTCCACATACGGGGGACAGCAAGAGACCCAGTACTTC. Its translation: CANISTYGGQQETQYF.

This clonotype came up many times. The rearrangement links TRBV14 to TRBJ1-1; unclear D gene. V was trimmed by 3 bases and J by 0 bases, leaving 14 bases between them. CDR1 is SGHDN and CDR2 is FVKESK in the germline V gene. This CDR3 has 16 amino acids. The CDR3 region is CASSHASQIMNTEAFF. Here the CDR3 DNA reads TGTGCCAGCAGCCACGCCAGCCAGATAATGAACACTGAAGCTTTCTTT.

The table lists this clonotype with a count of one. It is unclear where the CDR3 begins or ends on the DNA, so no DNA is shown, and the CDR3 is as TCRdb lists it. The chain has TRBV20-1 and TRBJ2-3; the table names TRBD1, a call not compared with the DNA. The CDR3 is 21 amino acids long, termini counted. CDR1 is DFQATT and CDR2 is SNEGSKA in the germline V gene (reference sequence). The CDR3: CSGLDTRYEQYFGPGTHTQYF.

This clonotype was seen repeatedly, ten times or more. The genes are TRBV27 and TRBJ1-5; the match to TRBD1 covers 7 bases. Looked up from germline, CDR1 is MNHEY and CDR2 is SMNVEV (reference sequence). Trimming cost V 5 bases and J 5 bases; bases outside gene matches: 3. The CDR3 has 13 amino acids. As DNA, the CDR3 is TGTGCCAGCAGTGACAGGGAGGATCAGCCCCAGCATTTT. Its protein is CASSDREDQPQHF.

This clonotype was seen many times. The chain combines TRBV27 with TRBJ2-7; D is possibly TRBD2 (6 bases). This CDR3 contains 18 residues. CDR1 is MNHEY, CDR2 SMNVEV, per germline (reference sequence). Trimming shortened V by 2 bases and J by 13 bases, and 33 bases separated the two germline ends. As DNA, the CDR3 is TGTGCCAGCAGTTTAGGGGGGAGCTTTTGGTCCCCCCGCTACGAGCCCTACTTC. It is translated as CASSLGGSFWSPRYEPYF.

This clonotype was observed many times. V usage is TRBV6-5 and J usage is TRBJ1-4; D remains ambiguous. Looked up from germline, CDR1 is MNHEY and CDR2 is SVGAGI. Trimming left V 0 bases short and J 5 bases short, with 10 bases between. The CDR3 is 15 amino acids. The CDR3 DNA reads TGTGCCAGCAGTTACTCGGTCTATAAGAATGAAAAACTGTTTTTT. This sequence encodes CASSYSVYKNEKLFF.

This clonotype was observed many times. The genes are TRBV20-1 and TRBJ2-5; 8 nucleotides line up with TRBD2. V shed 5 bases, J shed 4 bases, and the junction held 6 bases outside the gene matches. This CDR3 has 13 residues. Per the germline V gene, CDR1 is DFQATT and CDR2 is SNEGSKA (reference sequence). CDR3 coding DNA: TGCAGTGCTCGGGCGGGAGGTATAGAGACCCAGTACTTC. As protein: CSARAGGIETQYF.

In its sample, this clonotype was seen many times. The rearrangement links TRBV5-1 to TRBJ2-1, with a possible D match to TRBD1 (5 bases). Germline V gene lookup returns CDR1 SGHRS and CDR2 YFSETQ. Trimming stripped 7 bases from V and 0 bases from J, with 11 bases between. This CDR3 comprises 14 residues. CDR3 region: CASSQGSSYNEQFF. CDR3 DNA sequence: TGCGCCAGCTCTCAGGGAAGCTCCTACAATGAGCAGTTCTTC.

The chain joins TRBV19 to TRBJ2-7, with a tentative D call TRBD1 (6 bases). The CDR3 runs to 14 residues. V gave up 5 bases and J gave up 0 bases, with 11 bases separating them. Germline V lookup: CDR1 LNHDA, CDR2 SQIVND (reference sequence). The CDR3 nucleotides are TGTGCCAGTAGTCTAAGACAGGCCTCCTACGAGCAGTACTTC. Translated, it gives CASSLRQASYEQYF. Combining the CDR3 with reference TRBV19 and TRBJ2-7 gives the whole variable domain DGGITQSPKYLFRKEGQNVTLSCEQNLNHDAMYWYRQDPGQGLRLIYYSQIVNDFQKGDIAEGYSVSREKKESFPLTVTSAQKNPTAFYLCASSLRQASYEQYFGPGTRLTVT.

This clonotype was counted many times. V and J are TRBV15 and TRBJ2-2, with TRBD2 matching over 8 bases. The V gene end was trimmed by 8 bases and the J gene end by 4 bases; junction bases not matched to a gene: 12. This CDR3 is built from 16 residues. The germline gives CDR1 LNHNV, CDR2 YYDKDF (reference sequence). The chain's CDR3 is CATSNNRGGFTGELFF. As DNA, the CDR3 is TGTGCCACCTCGAATAATCGCGGGGGGTTCACCGGGGAGCTGTTTTTT.

This clonotype appeared many times. The CDR3 loop reads CASQFSGKDTQYF. CDR3 DNA sequence: TGTGCCAGCCAATTTAGCGGGAAAGATACGCAGTATTTT. This chain uses TRBV5-6 with TRBJ2-3, with 8 bases that match TRBD2. Germline CDR1 SGHDT, CDR2 YYEEEE. The CDR3 has 13 residues. With 7 bases clipped from V and 5 bases from J, the junction kept 6 bases outside the gene matches. Supplemented by reference TRBV5-6 and TRBJ2-3, the full variable domain reads DAGVTQSPTHLIKTRGQQVTLRCSPKSGHDTVSWYQQALGQGPQFIFQYYEEEERQRGNFPDRFSGHQFPNYSSELNVNALLLGDSALYLCASQFSGKDTQYFGPGTRLTVL.

This clonotype was counted at least ten times. The chain couples TRBV11-3 to TRBJ2-6; D possibly corresponds to TRBD1 (5 bases). The CDR3 runs 16 residues. The V gene's germline CDR1 is SGHNT and CDR2 YENEEA. Trimming shortened V by 5 bases and J by 0 bases, and 11 bases separated the two germline ends. CDR3: CASSPQGPSGANVLTF. The CDR3 DNA reads TGTGCCAGCAGCCCCCAGGGTCCCTCTGGGGCCAACGTCCTGACTTTC.

This clonotype has just a few counts. V is TRBV4-3 and J is TRBJ2-3; 11 bases are shared with TRBD2. The CDR3 has 16 amino acids. Trimming removed 0 bases from V and 4 bases from J; junction bases left unmatched: 3. Germline values: CDR1 LGHNA, CDR2 YSLEER. CDR3 bases: TGCGCCAGCAGCCAAGAGTATAGCGGGGGGGCAGATACGCAGTATTTT. As protein: CASSQEYSGGADTQYF.

This clonotype showed up many times. CDR3 in amino acids: CASSSTGAPNTEAFF. The CDR3 coding sequence is TGTGCCAGCAGCTCCACAGGGGCCCCCAACACTGAAGCTTTCTTT. This chain joins TRBV7-8 and TRBJ1-1, with 7 nucleotides matching TRBD1. Germline V gene sequence: CDR1 SGHVS, CDR2 FQNEAQ. The CDR3 is 15 residues long. Trimming removed 4 bases from V and 2 bases from J; junction bases left unmatched: 7.

At least ten counts were recorded for this clonotype. This chain joins TRBV7-9 and TRBJ1-2; D is uncertain. The CDR3 consists of 12 residues. The germline V gene has CDR1 SEHNR and CDR2 FQNEAQ (reference sequence). Between the trimmed V and J ends, which lost 5 bases and 8 bases, there was a span of 12 bases. CDR3: CASSPEGSGYTF. The CDR3 DNA follows: TGTGCCAGCAGCCCGGAGGGCAGCGGCTACACCTTC.

This clonotype was detected ten times or more. The V gene is TRBV24-1, the J gene TRBJ1-5; D call uncertain. The germline V gene has CDR1 KGHDR and CDR2 SFDVKD. Deletions cut 3 bases from V and 7 bases from J, with 12 bases between. There are 14 residues in the CDR3. This CDR3 is CATSDRREVQPQHF. In DNA form, the CDR3 reads TGTGCCACCAGTGATAGAAGAGAGGTCCAGCCCCAGCATTTT.

Note on this clonotype: At one end, the junction sequence differs from germline, possibly due to a read error. V is TRBV7-9 and J is TRBJ2-5; tentative D call: TRBD1 (5 bases). Germline V gene sequence: CDR1 SEHNR, CDR2 FQNEAQ (reference sequence). CDR3 length: 14 amino acids. The CDR3 reads CAISLLTGVETQYF. CDR3 nucleotides: TGTGCCATCAGCCTACTCACAGGCGTGGAGACCCAGTACTTC.

This clonotype was detected ten times or more. V gene TRBV20-1 combines with J gene TRBJ1-4; D is unclear. The germline V and J ends were trimmed by 0 bases and 3 bases, with 5 bases remaining between them. Germline V lookup: CDR1 DFQATT, CDR2 SNEGSKA (reference sequence). The CDR3 covers 13 residues. In DNA, the CDR3 is TGCAGTGCTAGAGATTGGCCTAATGAAAAACTGTTTTTT. As protein: CSARDWPNEKLFF.

In this sample, this clonotype turned up many times. The chain couples TRBV20-1 to TRBJ2-3, with D possibly TRBD1 on 6 matching bases. Trimming removed 4 bases at V and 5 bases at J, with 22 bases between. This CDR3 is built from 16 residues. Per germline, CDR1 DFQATT and CDR2 SNEGSKA (reference sequence). Here the CDR3 DNA reads TGCAGTGCTATGGCGCCAGGGGCGGTAAGGGGAGATACGCAGTATTTT. Residues: CSAMAPGAVRGDTQYF.

This clonotype was counted a few times. The chain uses TRBV6-5 and TRBJ1-6; D is unclear. Per germline, CDR1 MNHEY and CDR2 SVGAGI. Trimming pared 5 bases from V and 0 bases from J, leaving 8 bases between. The CDR3 contains 15 residues. The DNA of the CDR3 is TGTGCCAGCAGTCGGGCAAGCTCCTATAATTCACCCCTCCACTTT. It specifies CASSRASSYNSPLHF.

This clonotype was counted ten times or more. The V gene is TRBV5-1, the J gene TRBJ1-1; perhaps TRBD1 as D (6 bases). CDR3 length equals 15 residues. The germline V gene has CDR1 SGHRS and CDR2 YFSETQ. V was trimmed by 0 bases and J by 1 base, leaving 10 bases between them. CDR3 sequence reads: CASSLGSRGNTEAFF. CDR3 nucleotides: TGCGCCAGCAGCTTGGGGTCCAGGGGGAACACTGAAGCTTTCTTT.

By share of the sample, this clonotype is medium-sized (0.01 to 0.1%). The chain links TRBV27 to TRBJ2-7; TRBD2 is a possible D gene (5 bases). CDR1 MNHEY and CDR2 SMNVEV come from the germline V gene (reference sequence). Trimming removed 6 bases from V and 7 bases from J, with 19 bases in between. CDR3 size: 14 residues. CDR3 sequence: CASRGTLYTGEQYF. The CDR3, as DNA: TGTGCCAGCAGGGGAACTCTTTACACGGGGGAGCAGTACTTC.

This clonotype appeared many times. The J gene is TRBJ2-1, the V gene TRBV29-1; D is perhaps TRBD1 (5 bases). Deletions cut 8 bases from V and 5 bases from J, with 13 bases between. Germline assignment: CDR1 SQVTM and CDR2 ANQGSEA. This CDR3 is built from 12 residues. CDR3 nucleotide sequence: TGCAGCCCCATAGGACATAACAATGAGCAGTTCTTC. As protein: CSPIGHNNEQFF.